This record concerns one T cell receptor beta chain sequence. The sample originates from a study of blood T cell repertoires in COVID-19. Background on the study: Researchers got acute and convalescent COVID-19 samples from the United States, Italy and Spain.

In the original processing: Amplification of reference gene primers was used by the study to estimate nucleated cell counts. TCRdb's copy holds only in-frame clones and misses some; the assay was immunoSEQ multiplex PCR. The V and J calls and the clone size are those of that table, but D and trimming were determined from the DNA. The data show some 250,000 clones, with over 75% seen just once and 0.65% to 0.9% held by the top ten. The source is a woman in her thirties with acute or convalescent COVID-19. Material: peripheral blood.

The CDR3 sequence: CASSLVAGVPGELFF. The CDR3 DNA reads TGTGCCAGCAGCTTGGTAGCGGGAGTGCCCGGGGAGCTGTTTTTT. The chain links TRBV5-6 to TRBJ2-2; 9 bases align to TRBD2. Unmatched junction bases numbered 3, after V lost 0 bases and J lost 6 bases. Germline V gives CDR1 SGHDT, CDR2 YYEEEE. The CDR3 extends over 15 amino acids.